These 16 T cell receptor beta chains were sequenced from one sample in a study of shared clonotypes between healthy human individuals. Data came from immunoSEQ multiplex PCR; TCRdb stores just in-frame clones and leaves some out. The data contain millions of clones, about 94% of them seen just once; the ten biggest clones take up around 1.1%. Naive CD8 cells were CD45RO-negative, positively selected for CCR7, excluding terminally differentiated effector memory CD45RA+ cells. Sequencing used naive CD8+ T cells sorted from blood. The receptors here all came from a man in his late teens or twenties in good health.

The chain couples TRBV28 to TRBJ2-7, with TRBD1 matching over 8 bases. Trimming at V came to 6 bases and at J to 1 base, leaving 5 bases not matched to a gene. The V gene's germline CDR1 is MDHEN and CDR2 SYDVKM. The CDR3 spans 14 residues. The CDR3, as DNA: TGTGCCAGCAGGACTACAGGGGGGTCCTACGAGCAGTACTTC. This gives the protein CASRTTGGSYEQYF.

This chain links TRBV28 with TRBJ1-1; a possible D gene is TRBD1 (6 bases). Germline V lookup: CDR1 MDHEN, CDR2 SYDVKM. The CDR3 covers 15 residues. Between the trimmed V and J ends, which lost 2 bases and 1 base, there was a span of 11 bases. CDR3 DNA: TGTGCCAGCAGTTTAAAAGGGGGGTCGAACACTGAAGCTTTCTTT. This encodes CASSLKGGSNTEAFF.

The rearrangement joins TRBV5-6 to TRBJ2-5; no definite D call. V was clipped by 4 bases and J by 5 bases, with 15 bases between them. Per the germline V gene, CDR1 is SGHDT and CDR2 is YYEEEE. The CDR3 sequence is 14 residues long. CDR3 DNA: TGTGCCAGCAGCCAGATGCTATCGTCCGAGACCCAGTACTTC. Protein sequence: CASSQMLSSETQYF.

This sequence joins TRBV7-9 and TRBJ2-3; D may be TRBD1 (5 bases). This CDR3 contains 15 residues. Germline V lookup: CDR1 SEHNR, CDR2 FQNEAQ (reference sequence). Trimming removed 2 bases at V and 0 bases at J, with 9 bases between. CDR3 DNA sequence: TGTGCCAGCAGCTTACTACAGGAGAGCACAGATACGCAGTATTTT. Amino acids: CASSLLQESTDTQYF.

The gene calls are TRBV23-1 and TRBJ2-5; D unclear. TRBV23-1 is treated as an ORF (open reading frame) with a function not yet certain. The CDR3 is made up of 15 amino acids. Between the trimmed V and J ends, which lost 4 bases and 2 bases, there was a span of 14 bases. In DNA form, the CDR3 reads TGCGCCAGCAGTCGATCAGAGCACCCGCAAGAGACCCAGTACTTC. Its translation: CASSRSEHPQETQYF.

V is TRBV19 and J is TRBJ2-1; D is ambiguous. The CDR3 length is 12 residues. Trimming cost V 3 bases and J 6 bases, with 6 bases left between them. Germline V gene sequence: CDR1 LNHDA, CDR2 SQIVND (reference sequence). CDR3 in DNA: TGTGCCAGTAGTATCACCGGCAATGAGCAGTTCTTC. It codes for CASSITGNEQFF.

V is TRBV6-5 and J is TRBJ2-5; no definite D call. The CDR3 covers 14 residues. Germline-derived CDR1 and CDR2 are MNHEY and SVGAGI. V was trimmed by 0 bases and J by 2 bases, leaving 7 bases between them. This chain's CDR3 is CASSYSAIQETQYF. The CDR3 nucleotides read TGTGCCAGCAGTTACTCCGCAATACAAGAGACCCAGTACTTC.

Comment on this clone: At the DNA level, this CDR3 is encoded by other sequences in the same sample as well. The chain uses TRBV9 and TRBJ2-7, with 9 bases matching TRBD1. The CDR3 is made up of 14 amino acids. Trimming removed 3 bases from V and 3 bases from J; junction bases left unmatched: 4. Germline CDR1 reads SGDLS; CDR2 reads YYNGEE. The DNA of the CDR3 is TGTGCCAGCAGCGAAGGGGGACAGGGCTACGAGCAGTACTTC. It codes for CASSEGGQGYEQYF.

The chain links TRBV9 to TRBJ1-1; D remains ambiguous. The CDR3 is 14 amino acids. Trimming cost V 3 bases and J 0 bases, with 9 bases left between them. From germline, CDR1 is SGDLS and CDR2 YYNGEE. Here the CDR3 DNA reads TGTGCCAGCAGCGGGCGGGGTATGAACACTGAAGCTTTCTTT. This gives the protein CASSGRGMNTEAFF.

The V and J genes are TRBV28 and TRBJ1-3; TRBD1 agrees at 7 bases. Trimming took 1 base from V and 3 from J; bases not matched to a gene: 15. The CDR3 length is 19 residues. Looked up from germline, CDR1 is MDHEN and CDR2 is SYDVKM. CDR3: CASSLSFFSRDSFGNTIYF. The CDR3 DNA reads as TGTGCCAGCAGTTTATCCTTTTTTAGCCGGGACAGCTTTGGAAACACCATATATTTT.

This clone is a singleton in its sample. Other nucleotide sequences from this sample produce the same CDR3. The chain recombines TRBV28 with TRBJ1-1; no reliable D call. The ends were cut back, 5 bases at V and 4 bases at J, with 11 bases in the middle. CDR3 length: 13 residues. Germline V lookup: CDR1 MDHEN, CDR2 SYDVKM. The CDR3 region is CASSPPGGTEAFF. CDR3 in DNA: TGTGCCAGCAGTCCCCCGGGAGGCACTGAAGCTTTCTTT. Drawing the rest from reference TRBV28 and TRBJ1-1, the complete variable domain is DVKVTQSSRYLVKRTGEKVFLECVQDMDHENMFWYRQDPGLGLRLIYFSYDVKMKEKGDIPEGYSVSREKKERFSLILESASTNQTSMYLCASSPPGGTEAFFGQGTRLTVV.

J is TRBJ2-1 and V is TRBV18; D tentatively fits TRBD1 or TRBD2 (5 bases each). Germline CDR1 and CDR2: KGHSH and LQKENI. The germline V and J ends were trimmed by 2 bases and 2 bases, with 10 bases remaining between them. This CDR3 is 15 amino acids long. Here the CDR3 reads CASSPESGPYNEQFF. The CDR3 DNA follows: TGTGCCAGCTCACCAGAATCGGGGCCCTACAATGAGCAGTTCTTC.

The V call is TRBV10-2, the J call TRBJ2-3; 8 bases are shared with TRBD2. The germline V gene encodes CDR1 WSHSY and CDR2 SAAADI. The CDR3 runs 14 residues. Losses at the gene ends were 7 bases for V and 5 bases for J; bases not matched to a gene: 8. The CDR3 DNA sequence: TGCGCCAGCACCGACGGGCTAGCGGGAGATACGCAGTATTTT. It translates to CASTDGLAGDTQYF.

This sequence joins TRBV7-9 and TRBJ2-7, with D unresolved. CDR1 SEHNR and CDR2 FQNEAQ come from the germline V gene (reference sequence). The CDR3 covers 14 residues. V was pared by 4 bases and J by 1 base, with 11 bases between. Here the CDR3 reads CASSSMTESYEQYF. The CDR3 DNA reads TGTGCCAGCAGCTCGATGACGGAATCCTACGAGCAGTACTTC.

The V call is TRBV25-1, the J call TRBJ2-1; D may be TRBD1 or TRBD2 (5 bases each). This CDR3 has 16 residues. The V end lost 3 bases, the J end lost 0 bases, and 12 bases lay between the germline ends. Germline lookup yields CDR1 MGHDK and CDR2 SYGVNS. The CDR3: CASSDREINSYNEQFF. The CDR3 DNA sequence: TGTGCCAGCAGTGACAGGGAGATAAACTCCTACAATGAGCAGTTCTTC.

The V call is TRBV5-1, the J call TRBJ1-1; D remains ambiguous. The germline CDR1 and CDR2 sequences are SGHRS and YFSETQ. V lost 1 base to trimming and J lost 1 base, with 8 bases between them. The CDR3 spans 14 residues. The CDR3 loop reads CASSLSAANTEAFF. In DNA, the CDR3 is TGCGCCAGCAGCTTGTCGGCAGCGAACACTGAAGCTTTCTTT.